The subject of this entry is one T cell receptor (beta chain). Its cognate antigen is unknown. Trimming removed 3 bases from V and 4 bases from J, with 17 bases in between. Germline CDR1 reads SGDLS; CDR2 reads YYNGEE. There are 16 residues in the CDR3. It was with a sample-barcoded 5' primer and a J-beta primer mix that a second PCR of roughly 7 to 12 cycles was run. MiXCR, run by TCRdb on the 5' RACE reads, gives a single entry per CDR3 protein. The sample yields 600,000 to 900,000 distinct CDR3 sequences, around a quarter seen once. This entry is derived from a study of blood T cells in healthy people across ages. Study summary: T cells yielded about one barcoded beta molecule per two cells through template switching. Overall study findings and caveats: The recorded TCR beta diversity per million T cells decreased in a roughly linear manner with age.

The data also belong to a second study, concerning T cells of mothers and their children.

This sequence originates from a boy aged 10-17 years in good health. Material for sequencing was blood. J is TRBJ2-1 and V is TRBV9, with D perhaps TRBD1 (7 bases). The CDR3 DNA sequence: TGTGCCAGCAGCGCTCTCGCGGGGACAGCATACAATGAGCAGTTCTTC. Translated: CASSALAGTAYNEQFF. The full variable domain, rest sourced from reference TRBV9 and TRBJ2-1, is DSGVTQTPKHLITATGQRVTLRCSPRSGDLSVYWYQQSLDQGLQFLIQYYNGEERAKGNILERFSAQQFPDLHSELNLSSLELGDSALYFCASSALAGTAYNEQFFGPGTRLTVL.